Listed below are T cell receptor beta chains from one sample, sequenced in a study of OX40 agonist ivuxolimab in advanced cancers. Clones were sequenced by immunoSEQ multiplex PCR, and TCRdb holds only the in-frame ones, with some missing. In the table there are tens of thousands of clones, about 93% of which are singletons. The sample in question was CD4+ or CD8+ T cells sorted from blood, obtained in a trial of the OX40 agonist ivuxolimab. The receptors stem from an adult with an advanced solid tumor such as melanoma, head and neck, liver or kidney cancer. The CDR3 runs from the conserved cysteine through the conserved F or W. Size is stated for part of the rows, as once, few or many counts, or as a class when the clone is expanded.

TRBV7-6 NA CASSQGGNYGYTF
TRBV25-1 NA CASSPPGTTQYF
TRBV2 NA CASSEAWVAAQETQYF
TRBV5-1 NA CASSDPSGGTYEQYF
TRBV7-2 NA CASSFSGGQPQHF
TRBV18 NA CASSPQGELREQYF
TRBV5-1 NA CASSTGNTEAFF
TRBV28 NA CASSSAPGQTTGYGYTF
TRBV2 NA CASCINGYEQYF
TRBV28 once CASREQGFWAGELFF
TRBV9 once CASSAALISDTQYF
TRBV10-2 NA CASSERSGGNNPTKQYF
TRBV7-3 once CASSLDLAAQNNEQFF
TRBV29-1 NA CSVDRDSTDTQYF
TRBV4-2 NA CASSQVGRDRVSRGYTF
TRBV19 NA CASSATGDFVETQYF
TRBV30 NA CAWAGLAGGSGELFF
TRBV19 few CASSTAGIYGYTF
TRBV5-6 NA CASSSRTGGRNTEAFF
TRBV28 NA CASSSPVNGDEQYF
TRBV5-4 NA CASSLVAAGANVLTF
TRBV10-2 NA CASSLGQGLPTGELFF
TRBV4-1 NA CASSQDRGATYEQYF
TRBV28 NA CASSFRGRDGYGYTF
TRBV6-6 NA CASSYPRGSNQPQHF
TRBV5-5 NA CASSLDGQVWNGYTF
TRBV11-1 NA CASSLDPPGRGQETQYF
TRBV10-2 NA CASSLDRGGDTQYF
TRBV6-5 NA CASTPDRGRAEQYF
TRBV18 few CASSPPTGKTYEQYF
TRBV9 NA CASSSPGLATDTQYF
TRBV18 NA CASAFTLGFNTGELFF
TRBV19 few CASSIIGGEAFF
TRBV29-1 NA CSVRYTGELFF
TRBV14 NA CASSPWDSKQETQYF
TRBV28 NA CASSQRTGGSTIYF
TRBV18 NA CASSPKERGEQFF
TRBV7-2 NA CASSLLGAIYF
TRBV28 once CASSPPRGGPYEQYF
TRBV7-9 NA CASSPRDRINEQYF
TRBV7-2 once CASSLRQGSDGYTF
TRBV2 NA CASRLGGYHEQYF
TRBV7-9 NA CASSLRGPRETQYF
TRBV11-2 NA CASSPRDRPYTQYF
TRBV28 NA CASKQAQETQYF
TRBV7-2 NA CASSWTAGTGKETQYF
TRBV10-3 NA CAIGPTLSGANVLTF
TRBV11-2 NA CASSSQRGFSGGYTF
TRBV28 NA CASSSFPGHYGYTF
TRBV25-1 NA CASTRSGVMNTEAFF
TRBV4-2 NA CASSQGTDNEQFF
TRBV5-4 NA CASSVGLAGQLNEQFF
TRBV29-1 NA CSVGGISNTGELFF
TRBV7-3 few CASSLTSASSTGELFF
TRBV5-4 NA CASSSAGVQKLFF